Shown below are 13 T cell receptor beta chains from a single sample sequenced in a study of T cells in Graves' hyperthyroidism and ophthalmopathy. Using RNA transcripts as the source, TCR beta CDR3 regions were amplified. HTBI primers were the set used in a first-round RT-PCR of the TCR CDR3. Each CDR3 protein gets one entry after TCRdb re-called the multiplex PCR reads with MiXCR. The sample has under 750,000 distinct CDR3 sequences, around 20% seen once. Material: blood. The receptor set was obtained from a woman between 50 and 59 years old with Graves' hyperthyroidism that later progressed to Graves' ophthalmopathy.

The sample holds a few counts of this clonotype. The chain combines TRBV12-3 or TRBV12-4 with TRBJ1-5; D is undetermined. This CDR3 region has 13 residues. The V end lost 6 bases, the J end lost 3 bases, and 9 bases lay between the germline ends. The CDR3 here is CASSLTPNQPQHF. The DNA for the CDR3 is TGTGCCAGCAGCCTGACGCCCAATCAGCCCCAGCATTTT.

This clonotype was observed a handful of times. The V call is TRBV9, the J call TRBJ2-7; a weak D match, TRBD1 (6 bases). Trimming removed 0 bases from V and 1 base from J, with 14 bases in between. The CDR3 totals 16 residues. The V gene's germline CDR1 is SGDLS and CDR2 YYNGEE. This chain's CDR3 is CASSVGDTAYSYEQYF. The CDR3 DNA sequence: TGTGCCAGCAGCGTAGGGGACACGGCCTATTCCTACGAGCAGTACTTC. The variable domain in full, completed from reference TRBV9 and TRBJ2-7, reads DSGVTQTPKHLITATGQRVTLRCSPRSGDLSVYWYQQSLDQGLQFLIQYYNGEERAKGNILERFSAQQFPDLHSELNLSSLELGDSALYFCASSVGDTAYSYEQYFGPGTRLTVT.

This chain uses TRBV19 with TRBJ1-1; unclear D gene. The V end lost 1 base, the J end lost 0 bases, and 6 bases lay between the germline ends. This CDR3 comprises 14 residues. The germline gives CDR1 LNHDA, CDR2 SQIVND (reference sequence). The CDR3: CASSIGGVNTEAFF. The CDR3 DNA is TGTGCCAGTAGTATAGGGGGAGTGAACACTGAAGCTTTCTTT.

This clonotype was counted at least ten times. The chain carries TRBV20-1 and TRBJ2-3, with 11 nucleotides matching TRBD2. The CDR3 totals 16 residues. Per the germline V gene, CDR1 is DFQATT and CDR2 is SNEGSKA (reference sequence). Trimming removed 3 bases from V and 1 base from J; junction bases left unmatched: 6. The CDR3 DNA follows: TGCAGTGCTAGCGGGACTAGCGGTTCCCGCACAGATACGCAGTATTTT. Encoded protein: CSASGTSGSRTDTQYF.

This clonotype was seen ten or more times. The CDR3, as DNA: TGTGCCAGCCTTGGGGTCGGGGGGGCCGATGAGCAGTTCTTC. The encoded protein is CASLGVGGADEQFF. The chain employs TRBV12-3 or TRBV12-4 and TRBJ2-1; 8 bases are shared with TRBD2. The length of the CDR3 is 14 residues. V lost 8 bases and J lost 8; bases outside the gene matches: 11.

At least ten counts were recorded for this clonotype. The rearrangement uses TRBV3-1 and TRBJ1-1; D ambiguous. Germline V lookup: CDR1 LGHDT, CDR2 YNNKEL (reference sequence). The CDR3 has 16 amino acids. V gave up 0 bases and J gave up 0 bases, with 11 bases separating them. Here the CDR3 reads CASSQEGWVLNTEAFF. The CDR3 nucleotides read TGTGCCAGCAGCCAAGAAGGCTGGGTATTGAACACTGAAGCTTTCTTT.

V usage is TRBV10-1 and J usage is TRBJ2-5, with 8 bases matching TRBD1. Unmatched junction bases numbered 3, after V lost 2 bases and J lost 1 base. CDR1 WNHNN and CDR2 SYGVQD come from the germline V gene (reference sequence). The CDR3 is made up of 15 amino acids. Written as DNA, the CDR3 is TGCGCCAGCAGTGAGGACAGGGGCCTCCAAGAGACCCAGTACTTC. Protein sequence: CASSEDRGLQETQYF.

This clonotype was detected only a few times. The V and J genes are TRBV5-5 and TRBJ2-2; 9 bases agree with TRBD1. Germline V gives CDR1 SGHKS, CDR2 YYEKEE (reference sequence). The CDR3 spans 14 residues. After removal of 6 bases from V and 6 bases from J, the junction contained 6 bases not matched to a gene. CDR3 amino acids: CASKKTGGAGELFF. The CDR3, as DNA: TGTGCCAGCAAAAAGACAGGGGGTGCCGGGGAGCTGTTTTTT.

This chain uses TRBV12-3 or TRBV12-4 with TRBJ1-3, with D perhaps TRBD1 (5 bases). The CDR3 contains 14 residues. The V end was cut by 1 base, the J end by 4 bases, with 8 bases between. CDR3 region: CASSLGNRGNTIYF. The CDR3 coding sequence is TGTGCCAGCAGTTTAGGAAACAGGGGAAACACCATATATTTT.

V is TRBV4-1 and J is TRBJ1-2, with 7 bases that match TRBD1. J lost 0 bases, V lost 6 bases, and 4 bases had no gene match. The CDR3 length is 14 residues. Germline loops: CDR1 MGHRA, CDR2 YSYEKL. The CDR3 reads CASRPDRTNYGYTF. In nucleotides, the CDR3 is TGCGCCAGCAGACCGGACAGGACTAACTATGGCTACACCTTC.

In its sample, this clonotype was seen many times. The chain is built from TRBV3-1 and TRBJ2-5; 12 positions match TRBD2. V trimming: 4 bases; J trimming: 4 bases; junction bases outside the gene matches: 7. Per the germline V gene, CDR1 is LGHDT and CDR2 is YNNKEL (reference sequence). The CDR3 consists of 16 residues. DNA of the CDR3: TGTGCCAGCAGCCTCCCGACTAGCGGGGGACTAGAGACCCAGTACTTC. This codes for CASSLPTSGGLETQYF.

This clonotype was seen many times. The CDR3 here is CASSQDSSSTDTQYF. Here the CDR3 DNA reads TGTGCCAGCAGCCAAGACTCGTCTAGCACAGATACGCAGTATTTT. The chain recombines TRBV3-1 with TRBJ2-3; D remains ambiguous. V lost 0 bases and J 0 bases, leaving 7 bases between the germline ends. This CDR3 is 15 amino acids long. The germline gives CDR1 LGHDT, CDR2 YNNKEL (reference sequence).

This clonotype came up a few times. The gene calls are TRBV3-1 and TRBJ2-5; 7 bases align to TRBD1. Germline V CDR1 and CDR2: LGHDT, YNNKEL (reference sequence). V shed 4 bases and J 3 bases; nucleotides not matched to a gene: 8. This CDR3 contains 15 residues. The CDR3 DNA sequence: TGTGCCAGCAGCCGGCGACAGGGTAGGGAAGAGACCCAGTACTTC. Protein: CASSRRQGREETQYF.